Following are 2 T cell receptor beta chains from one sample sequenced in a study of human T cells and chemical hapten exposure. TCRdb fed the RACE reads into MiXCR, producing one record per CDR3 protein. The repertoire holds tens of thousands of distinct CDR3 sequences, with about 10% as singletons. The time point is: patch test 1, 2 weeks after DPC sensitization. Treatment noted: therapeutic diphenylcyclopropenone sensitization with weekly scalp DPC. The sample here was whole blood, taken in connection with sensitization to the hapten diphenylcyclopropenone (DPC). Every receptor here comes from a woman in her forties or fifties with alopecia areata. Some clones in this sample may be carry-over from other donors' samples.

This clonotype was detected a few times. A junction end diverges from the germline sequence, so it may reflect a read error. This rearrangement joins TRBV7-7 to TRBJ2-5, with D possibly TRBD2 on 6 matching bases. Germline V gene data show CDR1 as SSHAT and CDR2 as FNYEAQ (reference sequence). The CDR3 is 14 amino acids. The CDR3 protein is CASSLDSGQETQYF. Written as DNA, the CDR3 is TGTGCTAGCAGCTTAGATAGCGGACAAGAGACCCAGTACTTC.

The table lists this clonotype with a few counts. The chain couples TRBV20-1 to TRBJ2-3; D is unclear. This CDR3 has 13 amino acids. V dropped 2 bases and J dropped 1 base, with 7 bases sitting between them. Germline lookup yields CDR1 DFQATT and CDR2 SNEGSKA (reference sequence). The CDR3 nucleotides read TGCAGTGCTAGACTCCAACGCACAGATACGCAGTATTTT. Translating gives CSARLQRTDTQYF.